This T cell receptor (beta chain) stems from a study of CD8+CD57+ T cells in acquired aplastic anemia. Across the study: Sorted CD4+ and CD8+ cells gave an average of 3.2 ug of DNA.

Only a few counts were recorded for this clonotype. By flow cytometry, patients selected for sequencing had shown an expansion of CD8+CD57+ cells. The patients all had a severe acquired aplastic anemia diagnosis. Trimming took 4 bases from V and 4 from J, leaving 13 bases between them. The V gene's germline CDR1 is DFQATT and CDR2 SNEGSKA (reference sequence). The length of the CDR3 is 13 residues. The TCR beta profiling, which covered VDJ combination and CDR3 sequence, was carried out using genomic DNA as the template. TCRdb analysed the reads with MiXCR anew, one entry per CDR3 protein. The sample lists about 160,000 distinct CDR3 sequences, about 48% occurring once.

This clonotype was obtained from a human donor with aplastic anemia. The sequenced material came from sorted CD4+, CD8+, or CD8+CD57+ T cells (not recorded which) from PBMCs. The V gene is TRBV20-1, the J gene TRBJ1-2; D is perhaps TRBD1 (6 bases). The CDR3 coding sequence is TGCAGTGCTACAGAGGGGGGTCTCTATGGCTACACCTTC. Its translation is CSATEGGLYGYTF.